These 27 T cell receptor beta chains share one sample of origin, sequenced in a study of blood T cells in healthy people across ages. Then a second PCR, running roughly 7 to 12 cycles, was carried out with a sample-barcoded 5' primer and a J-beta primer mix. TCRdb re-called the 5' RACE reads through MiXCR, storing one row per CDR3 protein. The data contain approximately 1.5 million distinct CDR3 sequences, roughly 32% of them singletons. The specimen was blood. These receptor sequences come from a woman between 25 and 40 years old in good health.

The CDR3 loop reads CASSEMFIWTSGNTGELFF. CDR3 DNA: TGTGCCAGCAGCGAAATGTTTATCTGGACTAGTGGTAACACCGGGGAGCTGTTTTTT. V usage is TRBV11-3 and J usage is TRBJ2-2, with 7 nucleotides matching TRBD2. Germline V gene lookup returns CDR1 SGHNT and CDR2 YENEEA. The CDR3 is 19 residues long. Trimming at V came to 5 bases and at J to 2 bases, leaving 17 bases not matched to a gene.

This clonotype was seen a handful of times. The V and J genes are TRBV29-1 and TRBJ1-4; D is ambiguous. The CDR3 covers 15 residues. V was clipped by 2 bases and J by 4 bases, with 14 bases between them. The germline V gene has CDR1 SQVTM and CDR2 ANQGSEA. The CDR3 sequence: CSVESRRDFNEKLFF. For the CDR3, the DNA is TGCAGCGTTGAATCCAGGCGAGACTTTAATGAAAAACTGTTTTTT.

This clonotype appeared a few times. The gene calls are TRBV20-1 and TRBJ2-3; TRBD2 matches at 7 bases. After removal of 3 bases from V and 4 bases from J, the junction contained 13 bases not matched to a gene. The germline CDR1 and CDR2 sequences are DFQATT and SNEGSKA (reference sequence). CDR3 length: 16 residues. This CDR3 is CSASRRESLGADTQYF. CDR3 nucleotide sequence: TGCAGTGCTAGTCGGCGGGAGAGCCTCGGTGCAGATACGCAGTATTTT.

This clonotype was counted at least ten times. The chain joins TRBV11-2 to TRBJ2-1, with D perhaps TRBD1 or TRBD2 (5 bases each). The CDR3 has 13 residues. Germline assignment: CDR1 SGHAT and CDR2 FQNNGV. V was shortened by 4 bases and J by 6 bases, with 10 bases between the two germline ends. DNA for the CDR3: TGTGCCAGCAGCTCCGGGGCGGGCAATGAGCAGTTCTTC. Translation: CASSSGAGNEQFF.

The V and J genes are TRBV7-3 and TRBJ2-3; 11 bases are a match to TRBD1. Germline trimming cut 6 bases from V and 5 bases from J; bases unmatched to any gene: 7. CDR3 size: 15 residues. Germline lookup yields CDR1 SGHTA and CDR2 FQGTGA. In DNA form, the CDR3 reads TGTGCCAGCAGTCTTGGGACAGGGGGAGAAGATACGCAGTATTTT. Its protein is CASSLGTGGEDTQYF.

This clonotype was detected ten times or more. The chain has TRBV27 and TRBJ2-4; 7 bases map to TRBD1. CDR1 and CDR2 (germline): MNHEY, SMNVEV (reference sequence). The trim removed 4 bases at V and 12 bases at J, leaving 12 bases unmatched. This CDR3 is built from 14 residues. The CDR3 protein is CASSYTWDSSYQYF. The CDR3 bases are TGTGCCAGCAGTTATACTTGGGACAGTAGTTATCAGTACTTC.

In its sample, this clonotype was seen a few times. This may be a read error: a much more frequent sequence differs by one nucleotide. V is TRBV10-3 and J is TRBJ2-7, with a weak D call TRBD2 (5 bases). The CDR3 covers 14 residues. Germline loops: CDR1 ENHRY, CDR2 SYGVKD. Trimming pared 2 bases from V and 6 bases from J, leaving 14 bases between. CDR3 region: CAISEISEGSEQYF. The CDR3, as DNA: TGTGCCATCAGTGAGATATCAGAGGGTAGCGAGCAGTACTTC.

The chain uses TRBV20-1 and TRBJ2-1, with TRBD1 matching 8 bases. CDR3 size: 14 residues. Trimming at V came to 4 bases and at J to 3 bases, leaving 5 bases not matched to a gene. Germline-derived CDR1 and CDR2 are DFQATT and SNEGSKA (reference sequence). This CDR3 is CSAIGQGYYNEQFF. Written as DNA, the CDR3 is TGCAGTGCTATCGGACAGGGCTACTACAATGAGCAGTTCTTC.

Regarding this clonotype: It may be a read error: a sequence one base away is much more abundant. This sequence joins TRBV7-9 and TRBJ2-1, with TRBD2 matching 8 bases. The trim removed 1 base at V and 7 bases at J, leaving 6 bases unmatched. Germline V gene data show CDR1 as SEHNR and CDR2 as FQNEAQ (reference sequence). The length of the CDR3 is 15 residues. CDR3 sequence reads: CASSLVGGARNEQFF. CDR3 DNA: TGTGCCAGCAGCTTAGTCGGGGGGGCCAGGAATGAGCAGTTCTTC.

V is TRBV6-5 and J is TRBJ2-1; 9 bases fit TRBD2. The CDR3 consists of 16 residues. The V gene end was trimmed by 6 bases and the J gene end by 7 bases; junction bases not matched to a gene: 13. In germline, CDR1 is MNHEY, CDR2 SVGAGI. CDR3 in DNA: TGTGCCAGCAGCCCATCTGGCGGGGGGGCTAGGAATGAGCAGTTCTTC. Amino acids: CASSPSGGGARNEQFF.

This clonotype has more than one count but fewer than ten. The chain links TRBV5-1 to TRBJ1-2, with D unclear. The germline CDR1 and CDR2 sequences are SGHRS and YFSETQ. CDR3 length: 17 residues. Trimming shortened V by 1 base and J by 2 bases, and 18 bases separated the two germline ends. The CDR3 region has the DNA TGCGCCAGCAGCTTGCGGGCGGCGACTTACTTAAACTATGGCTACACCTTC. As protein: CASSLRAATYLNYGYTF.

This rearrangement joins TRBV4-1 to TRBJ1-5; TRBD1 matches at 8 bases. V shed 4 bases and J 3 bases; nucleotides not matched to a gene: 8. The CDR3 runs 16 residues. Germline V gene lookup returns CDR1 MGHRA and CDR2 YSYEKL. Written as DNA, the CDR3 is TGCGCCAGCAGCCCTACAGGGGGAGGGGACAATCAGCCCCAGCATTTT. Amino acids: CASSPTGGGDNQPQHF.

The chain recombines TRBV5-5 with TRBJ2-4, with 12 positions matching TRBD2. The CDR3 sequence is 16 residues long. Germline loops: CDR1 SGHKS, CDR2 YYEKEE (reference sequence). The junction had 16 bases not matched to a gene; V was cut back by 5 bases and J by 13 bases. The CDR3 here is CASRGPLAGGLGEQYF. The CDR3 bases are TGTGCCAGCAGGGGCCCTCTAGCGGGGGGGCTAGGTGAGCAGTACTTC.

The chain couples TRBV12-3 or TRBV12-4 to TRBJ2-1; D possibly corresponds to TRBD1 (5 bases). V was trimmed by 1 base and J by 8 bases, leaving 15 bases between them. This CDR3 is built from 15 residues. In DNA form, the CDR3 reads TGTGCCAGCAGTTTAGGGGGCCTCTCTCCGGATGAGCAGTTCTTC. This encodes CASSLGGLSPDEQFF.

CDR3 amino acids: CASSNVGNTEAFF. The CDR3, as DNA: TGTGCCAGCAGTAACGTTGGGAACACTGAAGCTTTCTTT. The rearrangement uses TRBV12-3 or TRBV12-4 and TRBJ1-1; no clear D. V was cut by 5 bases and J by 1 base, with 8 bases left in between. The CDR3 loop spans 13 amino acids.

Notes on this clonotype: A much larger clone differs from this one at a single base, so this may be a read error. CDR3 coding DNA: TGCAGTGCTGTCCGACAGACACGCTATGGCTACACCTTC. This gives the protein CSAVRQTRYGYTF. The chain recombines TRBV20-1 with TRBJ1-2; TRBD1 is a possible D gene (5 bases). The CDR3 is 13 residues long. Trimming stripped 5 bases from V and 4 bases from J, with 14 bases between. CDR1 and CDR2 from the germline V gene are DFQATT and SNEGSKA (reference sequence).

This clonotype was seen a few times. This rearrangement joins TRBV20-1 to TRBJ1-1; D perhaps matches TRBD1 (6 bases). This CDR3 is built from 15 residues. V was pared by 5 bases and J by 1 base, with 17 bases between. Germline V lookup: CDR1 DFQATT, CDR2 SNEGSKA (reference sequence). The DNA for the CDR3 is TGCAGTGCTGGAGCAAGGGGGAAAGGGAACACTGAAGCTTTCTTT. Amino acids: CSAGARGKGNTEAFF.

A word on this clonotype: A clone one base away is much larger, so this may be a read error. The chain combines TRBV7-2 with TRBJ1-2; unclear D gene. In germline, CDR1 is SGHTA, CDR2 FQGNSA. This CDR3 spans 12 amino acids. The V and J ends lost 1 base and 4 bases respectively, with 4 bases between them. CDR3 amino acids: CASSLDCYGYTF. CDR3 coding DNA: TGTGCCAGCAGCTTAGACTGCTATGGCTACACCTTC. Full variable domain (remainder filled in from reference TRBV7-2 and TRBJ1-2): GAGVSQSPSNKVTEKGKDVELRCDPISGHTALYWYRQSLGQGLEFLIYFQGNSAPDKSGLPSDRFSAERTGGSVSTLTIQRTQQEDSAVYLCASSLDCYGYTFGSGTRLTVV.

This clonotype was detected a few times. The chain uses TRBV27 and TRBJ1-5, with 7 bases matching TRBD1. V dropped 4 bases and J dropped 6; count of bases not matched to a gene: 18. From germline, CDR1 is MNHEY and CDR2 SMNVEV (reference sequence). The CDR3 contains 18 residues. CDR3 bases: TGTGCCAGCAGTTCCACACCCACGACAGGGATTTTGAGTCAGCCCCAGCATTTT. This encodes CASSSTPTTGILSQPQHF.

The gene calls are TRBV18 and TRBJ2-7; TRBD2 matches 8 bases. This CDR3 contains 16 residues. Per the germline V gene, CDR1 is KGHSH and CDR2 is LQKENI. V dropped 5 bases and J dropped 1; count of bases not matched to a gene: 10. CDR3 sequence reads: CASSEVVGRVSYEQYF. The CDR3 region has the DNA TGTGCCAGCTCAGAAGTGGTCGGGAGGGTATCCTACGAGCAGTACTTC.

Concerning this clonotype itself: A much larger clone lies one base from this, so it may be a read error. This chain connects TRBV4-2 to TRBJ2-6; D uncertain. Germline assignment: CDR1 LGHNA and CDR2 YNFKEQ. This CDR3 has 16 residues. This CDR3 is CVSSQEDGSGANVLTF. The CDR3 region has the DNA TGTGTCAGCAGCCAAGAAGACGGCTCTGGGGCCAACGTCCTGACTTTC.

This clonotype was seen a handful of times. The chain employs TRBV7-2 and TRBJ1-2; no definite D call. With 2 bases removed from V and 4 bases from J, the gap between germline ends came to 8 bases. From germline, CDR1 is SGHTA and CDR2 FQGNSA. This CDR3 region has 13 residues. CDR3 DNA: TGTGCCAGCAGCTTACAGTCCGGCTATGGCTACACCTTC. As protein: CASSLQSGYGYTF.

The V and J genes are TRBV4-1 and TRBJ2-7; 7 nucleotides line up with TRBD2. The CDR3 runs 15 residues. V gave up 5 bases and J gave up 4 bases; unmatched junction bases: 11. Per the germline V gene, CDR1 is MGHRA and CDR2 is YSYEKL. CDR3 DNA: TGCGCCAGCAGCAAAGGCCCGGGACTAACGTACGAGCAGTACTTC. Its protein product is CASSKGPGLTYEQYF.

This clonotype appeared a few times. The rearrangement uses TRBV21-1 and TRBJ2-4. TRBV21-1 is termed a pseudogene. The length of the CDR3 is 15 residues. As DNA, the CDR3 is TGTGCCAGCAGCAATAATGCAGACGCCAAAAACATTCAGTACTTC. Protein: CASSNNADAKNIQYF.

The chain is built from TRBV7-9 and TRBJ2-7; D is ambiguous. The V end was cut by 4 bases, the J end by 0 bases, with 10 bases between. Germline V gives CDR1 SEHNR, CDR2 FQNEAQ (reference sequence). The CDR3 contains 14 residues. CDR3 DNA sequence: TGTGCCAGCAGCTCCCGACTTAGCTCCTACGAGCAGTACTTC. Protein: CASSSRLSSYEQYF.

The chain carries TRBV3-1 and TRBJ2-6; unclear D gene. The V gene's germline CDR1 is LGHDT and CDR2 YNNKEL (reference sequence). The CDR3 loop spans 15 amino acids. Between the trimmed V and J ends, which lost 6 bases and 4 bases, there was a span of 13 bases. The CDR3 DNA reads TGTGCCAGCAGTTATGAAGTGGGGGGGGCCAACGTCCTGACTTTC. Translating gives CASSYEVGGANVLTF. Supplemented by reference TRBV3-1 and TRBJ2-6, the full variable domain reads DTAVSQTPKYLVTQMGNDKSIKCEQNLGHDTMYWYKQDSKKFLKIMFSYNNKELIINETVPNRFSPKSPDKAHLNLHINSLELGDSAVYFCASSYEVGGANVLTFGAGSRLTVL.

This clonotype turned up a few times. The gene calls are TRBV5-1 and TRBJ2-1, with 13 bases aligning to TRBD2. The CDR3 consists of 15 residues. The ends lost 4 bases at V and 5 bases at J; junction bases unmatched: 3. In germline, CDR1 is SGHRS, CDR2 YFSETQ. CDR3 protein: CASSKGTSGNNEQFF. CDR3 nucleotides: TGCGCCAGCAGCAAAGGGACTAGCGGGAACAATGAGCAGTTCTTC.